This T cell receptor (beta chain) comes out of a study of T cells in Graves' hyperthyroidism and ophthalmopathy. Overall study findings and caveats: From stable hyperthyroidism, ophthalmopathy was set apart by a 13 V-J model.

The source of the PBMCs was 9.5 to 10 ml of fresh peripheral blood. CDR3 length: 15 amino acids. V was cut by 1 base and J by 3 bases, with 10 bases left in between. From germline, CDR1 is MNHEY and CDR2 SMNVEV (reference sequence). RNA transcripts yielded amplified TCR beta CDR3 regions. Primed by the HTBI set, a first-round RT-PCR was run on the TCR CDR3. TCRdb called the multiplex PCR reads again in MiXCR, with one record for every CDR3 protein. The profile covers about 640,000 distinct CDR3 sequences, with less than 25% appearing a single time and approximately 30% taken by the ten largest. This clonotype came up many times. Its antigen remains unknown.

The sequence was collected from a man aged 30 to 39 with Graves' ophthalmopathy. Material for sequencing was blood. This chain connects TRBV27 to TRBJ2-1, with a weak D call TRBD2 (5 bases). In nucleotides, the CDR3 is TGTGCCAGCAGTTTATATCACGGGAACTACAATGAGCAGTTCTTC. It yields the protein CASSLYHGNYNEQFF.